Presented here are 8 T cell receptor beta chains from one specimen sequenced in a study of CD8 T cells in ankylosing spondylitis. TCRdb used MiXCR to reprocess the 5' RACE reads, holding one entry per CDR3 protein. Of 30,000 to 45,000 distinct CDR3 sequences in the sample, less than 4% were seen once. The specimen was blood, either unsorted or a sorted T cell fraction (not recorded which). The receptors come from a male donor with ankylosing spondylitis or in good health (not recorded which).

This clonotype was detected ten times or more. This chain uses TRBV9 with TRBJ1-4; D might be TRBD1 (5 bases). Trimming cost V 0 bases and J 7 bases, with 13 bases left between them. This CDR3 spans 15 amino acids. Germline V lookup: CDR1 SGDLS, CDR2 YYNGEE. The CDR3 DNA reads as TGTGCCAGCAGCGTAGGTCAGGGAGGGAGTGAAAAACTGTTTTTT. Its translation: CASSVGQGGSEKLFF.

This clonotype was seen repeatedly, ten times or more. The chain has TRBV9 and TRBJ1-1, with D maybe TRBD1 (5 bases). This CDR3 is built from 15 residues. The germline V gene encodes CDR1 SGDLS and CDR2 YYNGEE. Trimming pared 0 bases from V and 4 bases from J, leaving 13 bases between. For the CDR3, the DNA is TGTGCCAGCAGCGTAGGGCATGGGGGTGGCACTGAAGCTTTCTTT. It codes for CASSVGHGGGTEAFF.

This clonotype was recorded a few times. The chain employs TRBV9 and TRBJ2-1; TRBD2 might be the D (6 bases). This CDR3 contains 15 residues. The germline gives CDR1 SGDLS, CDR2 YYNGEE. V shed 2 bases and J shed 6 bases, with 15 bases lying between them. The chain's CDR3 is CASSVDSRGSNEQFF. For the CDR3, the DNA is TGTGCCAGCAGCGTCGACTCCCGGGGGAGCAATGAGCAGTTCTTC.

Many counts were recorded for this clonotype. The V gene is TRBV9, the J gene TRBJ2-3; a possible D gene is TRBD1 (5 bases). Trimming cost V 4 bases and J 0 bases, with 15 bases left between them. Germline CDR1 is SGDLS and CDR2 is YYNGEE. This CDR3 contains 16 residues. The CDR3 nucleotides are TGTGCCAGCAGCCCAGGGCGGCTACCGAGCACAGATACGCAGTATTTT. Residues: CASSPGRLPSTDTQYF.

This clonotype was found many times. The chain recombines TRBV9 with TRBJ1-2, with 9 bases that match TRBD1. Germline CDR1 SGDLS, CDR2 YYNGEE. The CDR3 runs to 13 residues. J lost 7 bases, V lost 2 bases, and 3 bases had no gene match. The CDR3 DNA reads TGTGCCAGCAGCGTTACAGGGGGCCGTGGCTACACCTTC. This translates into CASSVTGGRGYTF.

In its sample, this clonotype was seen many times. The chain joins TRBV9 to TRBJ2-5; D is possibly TRBD1 (6 bases). V was cut by 0 bases and J by 6 bases, with 15 bases left in between. The CDR3 has 15 amino acids. CDR1 is SGDLS and CDR2 is YYNGEE in the germline V gene. CDR3 nucleotide sequence: TGTGCCAGCAGCGTAGAGGCAGGTAGGGGGAAGACCCAGTACTTC. Residues: CASSVEAGRGKTQYF.

This clonotype has ten or more counts. V usage is TRBV9 and J usage is TRBJ2-2; unclear D gene. The germline CDR1 and CDR2 sequences are SGDLS and YYNGEE. V was trimmed by 4 bases and J by 4 bases, leaving 11 bases between them. The CDR3 consists of 14 residues. This CDR3 reads CASSPSWGTGELFF. The CDR3, as DNA: TGTGCCAGCAGCCCCTCTTGGGGCACCGGGGAGCTGTTTTTT.

This clonotype showed up many times. The chain employs TRBV9 and TRBJ2-4; D remains ambiguous. Per the germline V gene, CDR1 is SGDLS and CDR2 is YYNGEE. The CDR3 spans 14 residues. Trimming left V 0 bases short and J 5 bases short, with 9 bases between. The CDR3: CASSVGTAENIQYF. CDR3 coding DNA: TGTGCCAGCAGCGTAGGAACCGCCGAAAACATTCAGTACTTC.